Listed below are T cell receptor beta chains from one sample, sequenced in a study of Ad26.COV2.S vaccination and SARS-CoV-2 variants. Sequencing used immunoSEQ multiplex PCR; TCRdb keeps in-frame clones, though not all of them. Of a few hundred thousand clones in the sample, approximately 87% are singletons; the top ten hold 3.6%. The sample in question was peripheral blood, obtained in a trial of Ad26.COV2.S vaccine versus placebo. Receptors were obtained from a person aged 18-60 years who received the Ad26.COV2.S COVID-19 vaccine or a placebo. The conserved cysteine and the conserved F or W are not part of the CDR3 here.

j_call v_call cdr3_aa
TRBJ2-3 TRBV5-1 ASSLEGDFPTDTQY
TRBJ2-1 TRBV6-2/TRBV6-3 ASSYYPSGSYNEQF
TRBJ2-7 TRBV5-6 ASSLGPSATYEQY
TRBJ1-4 TRBV2 ASNGGTHANEKLF
TRBJ2-5 TRBV6-5 ASSYRTGESQY
TRBJ1-1 TRBV12-3/TRBV12-4 ASSFNAEAF
TRBJ2-3 TRBV5-5 ASSGGLAGGTDTQY
TRBJ2-2 TRBV2 ASRAGGNTGELF
TRBJ2-1 TRBV7-9 ASSPEAHNEQF
TRBJ2-3 TRBV7-3 ASSPRGGSTDTQY
TRBJ1-1 TRBV18 ASSPYNTEAF
TRBJ2-7 TRBV7-2 ASSLGTRIYYEQY
TRBJ2-3 TRBV18 ASSPRGVADTQY
TRBJ2-6 TRBV6-2/TRBV6-3 ASSYYGLRPVVSGANVLT
TRBJ2-3 TRBV11-1 ASRADTLHTDTQY
TRBJ1-4 TRBV4-3 ASSRTGTGYEKLF
TRBJ2-6 TRBV7-3 ASRVRVPGANVLT
TRBJ2-3 TRBV2 ASSEKGVAGGYTQY
TRBJ2-1 TRBV7-2 ASSLVRNNEQF
TRBJ2-2 TRBV7-3 ASSRLAGYTGELF
TRBJ1-5 TRBV7-2 ASSLVDQPQH
TRBJ2-3 TRBV7-9 ASSALAGGPTDTQY
TRBJ1-5 TRBV28 ASSLAGQGKGNQPQH
TRBJ1-2 TRBV27 ASSYTVNYGYT
TRBJ2-7 TRBV7-2 ASSLVSYEQY
TRBJ2-1 TRBV5-5 ASSFRGQGNNEQF
TRBJ1-1 TRBV5-6 ASSGRDRGLTEAF
TRBJ2-5 TRBV5-4 ASSAGTGGLETQY
TRBJ1-1 TRBV5-4 ASSPTGPVGNTEAF
TRBJ1-4 TRBV5-1 ASSQSGEKLF
TRBJ2-7 TRBV29-1 SVGWAGAPFSYEQY
TRBJ1-6 TRBV2 ASSDPNNSPLH
TRBJ2-2 TRBV7-3 ASESYTGELF
TRBJ2-3 TRBV29-1 SVVRGPSTDTQY
TRBJ1-6 TRBV5-1 ASSLAGYSPLH
TRBJ2-7 TRBV6-5 ASSSRSGGTYEQY
TRBJ1-2 TRBV7-6 ASSPWEQYGYT
TRBJ2-7 TRBV7-2 ASSLGPTSSYEQY
TRBJ1-6 TRBV7-9 ASSPRDRESSYNSPLH
TRBJ1-2 TRBV5-4 ASSLSGDSYGYT
TRBJ2-2 TRBV27 ASSLGFPGELF
TRBJ2-5 TRBV29-1 SVDSDRGIRGETQY